The next 20 T cell receptor beta chains were all read from a single sample in a study of cytomegalovirus exposure and HLA in healthy donors. Amplification used 60 Vbeta primers and 13 Jbeta primers. Clones were sequenced by immunoSEQ multiplex PCR, and TCRdb holds only the in-frame ones, with some missing. The repertoire includes 70,000 to 95,000 clones, less than 65% of them detected once, and around 5% sits in the top ten. Sequenced: PBMCs. These receptors originate from a woman younger than 45 in good health and CMV-seropositive.

This chain uses TRBV18 with TRBJ2-7; 8 bases align to TRBD1. This CDR3 is 14 amino acids long. Per the germline V gene, CDR1 is KGHSH and CDR2 is LQKENI. Trimming at V came to 2 bases and at J to 5 bases, leaving 5 bases not matched to a gene. DNA of the CDR3: TGTGCCAGCTCACCAGTACAGGGGGAAAACGAGCAGTACTTC. Encoded protein: CASSPVQGENEQYF.

The chain recombines TRBV7-9 with TRBJ2-2; the match to TRBD2 covers 8 bases. CDR1 and CDR2 from the germline V gene are SEHNR and FQNEAQ (reference sequence). The J segment lost 6 bases and the V segment lost 2 bases, leaving 5 bases of the junction unmatched. The CDR3 has 15 amino acids. CDR3 loop: CASSLTGGPAGELFF. The CDR3 nucleotides are TGTGCCAGCAGCTTAACGGGGGGGCCGGCCGGGGAGCTGTTTTTT.

The V gene is TRBV29-1, the J gene TRBJ1-2; 7 bases align to TRBD1. This CDR3 contains 11 residues. V dropped 4 bases and J dropped 6; count of bases not matched to a gene: 2. The V gene's germline CDR1 is SQVTM and CDR2 ANQGSEA. The CDR3 DNA follows: TGCAGCGTTGGCAGGGGGGATGGCTACACCTTC. Encoded protein: CSVGRGDGYTF. Full variable domain (outside the CDR3, taken from reference TRBV29-1 and TRBJ1-2): SAVISQKPSRDICQRGTSLTIQCQVDSQVTMMFWYRQQPGQSLTLIATANQGSEATYESGFVIDKFPISRPNLTFSTLTVSNMSPEDSSIYLCSVGRGDGYTFGSGTRLTVV.

The gene calls are TRBV7-3 and TRBJ1-1; D possibly corresponds to TRBD1 (5 bases). Germline lookup yields CDR1 SGHTA and CDR2 FQGTGA. The CDR3 extends over 14 amino acids. Trimming shortened V by 5 bases and J by 0 bases, and 10 bases separated the two germline ends. CDR3 amino acids: CASSPGFVNTEAFF. The CDR3 bases are TGTGCCAGCAGCCCAGGGTTTGTGAACACTGAAGCTTTCTTT.

The chain links TRBV9 to TRBJ2-4, with 7 bases aligning to TRBD1. This CDR3 has 15 residues. Trimming removed 0 bases from V and 9 bases from J; junction bases left unmatched: 9. Looked up from germline, CDR1 is SGDLS and CDR2 is YYNGEE. The CDR3 nucleotides read TGTGCCAGCAGCGTAGGAGAACAGGGGAGAGGCATTCAGTACTTC. Translated, it gives CASSVGEQGRGIQYF.

CDR3 amino acids: CASSLLGDRAYGYTF. DNA for the CDR3: TGTGCCAGCAGTTTATTAGGGGACAGGGCCTATGGCTACACCTTC. The rearrangement uses TRBV28 and TRBJ1-2; 9 bases agree with TRBD1. Germline assignment: CDR1 MDHEN and CDR2 SYDVKM. V was pared by 1 base and J by 4 bases, with 4 bases of the junction left unmatched. The CDR3 totals 15 residues.

The CDR3 nucleotides read TGTGCCAGCAGCGCCCGACAGGGGGCCGGTTCACCCCTCCACTTT. Protein: CASSARQGAGSPLHF. The V and J genes are TRBV6-1 and TRBJ1-6; 10 bases fit TRBD1. CDR3 length equals 15 residues. V lost 6 bases and J lost 9; bases outside the gene matches: 8. Germline V gene lookup returns CDR1 MNHNS and CDR2 SASEGT.

This clone has just a few counts. The chain has TRBV7-2 and TRBJ1-2; TRBD1 matches at 10 bases. V lost 2 bases to trimming and J lost 5 bases; unmatched junction nucleotides: 8. This CDR3 has 16 amino acids. Germline CDR1 reads SGHTA; CDR2 reads FQGNSA. The CDR3 protein is CASSLLGTGDMYGYTF. The CDR3 DNA reads TGTGCCAGCAGCTTACTAGGGACAGGGGATATGTATGGCTACACCTTC. Full variable domain (missing parts from reference TRBV7-2 and TRBJ1-2): GAGVSQSPSNKVTEKGKDVELRCDPISGHTALYWYRQSLGQGLEFLIYFQGNSAPDKSGLPSDRFSAERTGGSVSTLTIQRTQQEDSAVYLCASSLLGTGDMYGYTFGSGTRLTVV.

The chain is built from TRBV30 and TRBJ2-6, with 7 nucleotides matching TRBD1. Germline CDR1 GTSNPN, CDR2 SVGIG (reference sequence). V gave up 5 bases and J gave up 1 base; unmatched junction bases: 8. The CDR3 extends over 16 amino acids. The CDR3 DNA sequence: TGTGCCTGGCTCCCGGGACAGTTTTCTGGGGCCAACGTCCTGACTTTC. This encodes CAWLPGQFSGANVLTF. The complete variable domain, with remaining parts taken from reference TRBV30 and TRBJ2-6, reads SQTIHQWPATLVQPVGSPLSLECTVEGTSNPNLYWYRQAAGRGLQLLFYSVGIGQISSEVPQNLSASRPQDRQFILSSKKLLLSDSGFYLCAWLPGQFSGANVLTFGAGSRLTVL.

The rearrangement joins TRBV5-6 to TRBJ2-2, with TRBD2 as a possible D gene (5 bases). Germline CDR1 reads SGHDT; CDR2 reads YYEEEE. The CDR3 consists of 15 residues. Trimming took off 0 bases at V and 5 bases at J, with 11 bases between the two ends. The CDR3 DNA reads TGTGCCAGCAGCTTGGTTCCGGGATTGACCGGGGAGCTGTTTTTT. It translates to CASSLVPGLTGELFF.

The chain combines TRBV28 with TRBJ2-7; D unresolved. V was shortened by 6 bases and J by 4 bases, with 19 bases between the two germline ends. From germline, CDR1 is MDHEN and CDR2 SYDVKM. The CDR3 sequence is 15 residues long. The CDR3 nucleotides are TGTGCCAGCAGCCCCCCCTTGGCGGCTGGGTACGAGCAGTACTTC. Translating gives CASSPPLAAGYEQYF.

The rearrangement uses TRBV15 and TRBJ1-4; the match to TRBD1 covers 8 bases. Germline-derived CDR1 and CDR2 are LNHNV and YYDKDF (reference sequence). Trimming at V came to 2 bases and at J to 2 bases, leaving 1 base not matched to a gene. The CDR3 covers 15 residues. The CDR3, as DNA: TGTGCCACCAGCAGAAACAGGGGGACTAATGAAAAACTGTTTTTT. This encodes CATSRNRGTNEKLFF.

This chain connects TRBV5-1 to TRBJ2-1; 7 nucleotides agree with TRBD2. Per germline, CDR1 SGHRS and CDR2 YFSETQ. The CDR3 has 17 residues. The junction had 12 bases not matched to a gene; V was cut back by 4 bases and J by 2 bases. This chain's CDR3 is CASSQTPAGFTYNEQFF. In nucleotides, the CDR3 is TGCGCCAGCAGCCAAACTCCAGCGGGATTTACCTACAATGAGCAGTTCTTC.

The chain couples TRBV6-5 to TRBJ2-7, with a possible D match to TRBD1 (5 bases). Deletions cut 0 bases from V and 0 bases from J, with 6 bases between. The CDR3 is 14 amino acids. Germline CDR1 is MNHEY and CDR2 is SVGAGI. The CDR3 nucleotides read TGTGCCAGCAGTTACTCAGGGGCCTCCTACGAGCAGTACTTC. Protein product: CASSYSGASYEQYF.

The chain uses TRBV6-5 and TRBJ2-2; 7 bases match TRBD1. Germline V gene data show CDR1 as MNHEY and CDR2 as SVGAGI. The V and J ends lost 6 bases and 8 bases, in that order; junction bases with no gene match: 12. This CDR3 has 15 residues. The CDR3 nucleotides read TGTGCCAGCAGAACCCTTGACAGGGAAGGAGGGGAGCTGTTTTTT. This sequence encodes CASRTLDREGGELFF.

This clone was seen a single time. A much larger clone differs by one base, so this may be a read error. The V gene is TRBV5-1, the J gene TRBJ1-4, with 7 bases fitting TRBD1. The CDR3 spans 15 residues. Germline lookup yields CDR1 SGHRS and CDR2 YFSETQ. CDR3 loop: CAGSLGKGQNEKLFF. CDR3 nucleotide sequence: TGCGCCGGCAGCTTGGGAAAGGGACAGAATGAAAAACTGTTTTTT.

This clone was seen more than once but under ten times. One junction end disagrees with the germline gene, perhaps due to a read error. CDR3 nucleotide sequence: TGTGCCAGCAGCCCCCGGACAGATTATGGCTGCACCTTC. It specifies CASSPRTDYGCTF. The chain uses TRBV14 and TRBJ1-2, with D possibly matching TRBD1 (6 bases). The CDR3 loop spans 13 amino acids. Germline CDR1 SGHDN, CDR2 FVKESK.

The chain joins TRBV10-1 to TRBJ2-4; TRBD1 matches at 7 bases. There are 12 residues in the CDR3. The germline V gene has CDR1 WNHNN and CDR2 SYGVQD (reference sequence). V shed 0 bases, J shed 15 bases, and the junction held 5 bases outside the gene matches. This CDR3 reads CASSESQGKLYF. For the CDR3, the DNA is TGCGCCAGCAGTGAGTCACAGGGGAAGTTGTACTTC.

V and J are TRBV29-1 and TRBJ1-2, with D possibly being TRBD1 (6 bases). The CDR3 contains 13 residues. V was clipped by 8 bases and J by 7 bases, with 20 bases between them. The germline V gene encodes CDR1 SQVTM and CDR2 ANQGSEA. CDR3 in amino acids: CSYVGQGISGYTF. For the CDR3, the DNA is TGCAGCTATGTGGGGCAGGGGATTTCTGGCTACACCTTC.

The chain uses TRBV5-1 and TRBJ2-2, with a weak D call TRBD1 (5 bases). Per germline, CDR1 SGHRS and CDR2 YFSETQ. V was clipped by 7 bases and J by 1 base, with 5 bases between them. The CDR3 runs 12 residues. This CDR3 reads CASQGNTGELFF. CDR3 sequence (DNA): TGCGCCAGCCAGGGGAACACCGGGGAGCTGTTTTTT.